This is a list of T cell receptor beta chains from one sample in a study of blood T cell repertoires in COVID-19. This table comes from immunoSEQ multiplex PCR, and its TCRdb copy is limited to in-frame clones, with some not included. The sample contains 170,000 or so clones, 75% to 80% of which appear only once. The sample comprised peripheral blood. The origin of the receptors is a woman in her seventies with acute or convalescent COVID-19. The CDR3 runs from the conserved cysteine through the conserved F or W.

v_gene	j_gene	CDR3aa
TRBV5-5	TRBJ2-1	CASSLAAGRYNEQFF
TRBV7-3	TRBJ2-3	CASSLLALDTQYF
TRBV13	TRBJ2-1	CASTLAGYNEQFF
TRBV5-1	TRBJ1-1	CASSLRQGGATEAFF
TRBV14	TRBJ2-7	CASSTLGRPAGYEQYF
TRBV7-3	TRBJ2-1	CASSISPGRQQFF
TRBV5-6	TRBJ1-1	CASSLEVTNTEAFF
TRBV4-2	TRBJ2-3	CASSQDRTTGEGSGDTQYF
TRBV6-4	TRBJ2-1	CASSREETSGSYEQFF
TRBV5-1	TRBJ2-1	CASSFGAGSSYNEQFF
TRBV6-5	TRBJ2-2	CASSPDRGQVGELFF
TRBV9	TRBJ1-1	CASSVATGGPPMNTEAFF
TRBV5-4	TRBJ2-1	CASRLGQGTLNEQFF
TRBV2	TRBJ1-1	CASSELTGAITEAFF
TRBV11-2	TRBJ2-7	CASSLDSGLTYEQYF
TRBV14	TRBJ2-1	CASSQVFNPLGHNEQFF
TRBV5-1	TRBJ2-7	CASSLVVGGSYEQYF
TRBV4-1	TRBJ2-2	CASSQTLLAGTTGELFF
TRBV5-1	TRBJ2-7	CASSAEGQQSYEQYF
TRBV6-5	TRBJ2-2	CASSSTPMNTGELFF
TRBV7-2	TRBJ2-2	CASGGWGSGSPLFF
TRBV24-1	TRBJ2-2	CATSDLPRGQNTGELFF
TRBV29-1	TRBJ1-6	CSVRQGADSPLHF
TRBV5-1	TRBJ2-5	CASSLAFSGETQYF
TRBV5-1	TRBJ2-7	CASSLLADTYEQYF
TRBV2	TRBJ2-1	CASSGGQGLYNEQFF
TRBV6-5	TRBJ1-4	CASSPGGATNEKLFF
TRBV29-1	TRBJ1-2	CSDGDRAYGYTF
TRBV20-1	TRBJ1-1	CSASPWGQGEDYTEAFF
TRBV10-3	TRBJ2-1	CAIMGTGANDNEQFF
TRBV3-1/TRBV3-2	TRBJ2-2	CASSFAGADTGELFF
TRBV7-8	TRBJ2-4	CASSLERTGAKNIQYF
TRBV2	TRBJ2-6	CASSRLAGELGGANVLTF
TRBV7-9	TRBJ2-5	CASSPRGSFNGGETQYF
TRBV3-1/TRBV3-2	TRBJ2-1	CASSQESLAGRNEQFF
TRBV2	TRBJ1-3	CASSEIGYTIYF
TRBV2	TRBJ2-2	CASSDIGSTGVLFF
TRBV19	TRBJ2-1	CASSILAGLDEQFF
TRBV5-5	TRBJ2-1	CASSPAGRAEQFF
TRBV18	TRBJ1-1	CASSPAGQGGLNTEAFF
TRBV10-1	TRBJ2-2	CASSEVAGGPDTGELFF
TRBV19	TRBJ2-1	CASRLDGLNWDNEQFF
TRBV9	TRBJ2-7	CASSLSMESYEQYF
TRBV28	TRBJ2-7	CASQGQGVYEQYF
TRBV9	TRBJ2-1	CASRGRGSYNEQFF
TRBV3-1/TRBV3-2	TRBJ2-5	CASSPASGSSETQYF
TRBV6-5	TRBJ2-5	CASRGTSGNQETQYF
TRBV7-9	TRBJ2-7	CASSLGQGGYEQYF
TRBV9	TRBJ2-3	CASSVGPPAGGPNTQYF
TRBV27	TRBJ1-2	CASSLSTGSGYTF
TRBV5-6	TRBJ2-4	CASGPQGAKNIQYF
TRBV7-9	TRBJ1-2	CASSLARQLVNYGYTF
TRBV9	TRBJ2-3	CASSVRAGGAGTDTQYF
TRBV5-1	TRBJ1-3	CASSPGRGLTPAGNTIYF
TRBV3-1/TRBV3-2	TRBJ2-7	CASSPEQGEGYEQYF
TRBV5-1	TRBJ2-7	CASSWGAGWSYEQYF
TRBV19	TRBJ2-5	CASSANRVETQYF
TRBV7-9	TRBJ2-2	CASSPPGQGNTGELFF
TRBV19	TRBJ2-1	CASSIKREYGEQFF
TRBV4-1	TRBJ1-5	CASSQNIDQPQHF